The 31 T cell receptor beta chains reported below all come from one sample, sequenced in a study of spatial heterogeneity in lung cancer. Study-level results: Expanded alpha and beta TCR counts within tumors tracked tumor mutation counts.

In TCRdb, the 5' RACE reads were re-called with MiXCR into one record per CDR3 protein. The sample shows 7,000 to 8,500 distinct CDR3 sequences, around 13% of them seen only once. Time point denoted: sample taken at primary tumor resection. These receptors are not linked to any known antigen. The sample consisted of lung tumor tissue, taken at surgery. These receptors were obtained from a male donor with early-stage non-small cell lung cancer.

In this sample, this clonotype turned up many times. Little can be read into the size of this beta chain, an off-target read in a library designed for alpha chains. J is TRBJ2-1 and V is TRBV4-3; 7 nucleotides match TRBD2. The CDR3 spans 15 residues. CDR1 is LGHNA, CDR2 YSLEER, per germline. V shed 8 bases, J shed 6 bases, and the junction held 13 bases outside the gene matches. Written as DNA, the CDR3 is TGCGCCAGCTCCGCGGGGGTGGGGAAGGTCAATGAGCAGTTCTTC. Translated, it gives CASSAGVGKVNEQFF.

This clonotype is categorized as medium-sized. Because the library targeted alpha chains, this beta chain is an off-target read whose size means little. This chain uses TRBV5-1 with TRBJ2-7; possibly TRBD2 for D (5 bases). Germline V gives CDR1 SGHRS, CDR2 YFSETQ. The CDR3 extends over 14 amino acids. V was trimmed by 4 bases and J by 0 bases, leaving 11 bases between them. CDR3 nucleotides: TGCGCCAGCAGCACGGACTTTAGCTCCTACGAGCAGTACTTC. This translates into CASSTDFSSYEQYF.

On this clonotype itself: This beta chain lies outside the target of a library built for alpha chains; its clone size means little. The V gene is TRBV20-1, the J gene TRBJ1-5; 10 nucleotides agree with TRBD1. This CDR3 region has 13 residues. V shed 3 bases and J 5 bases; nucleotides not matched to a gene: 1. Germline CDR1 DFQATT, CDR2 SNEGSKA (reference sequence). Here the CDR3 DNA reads TGCAGTGCTAGGGGGACAGGGGATCAGCCCCAGCATTTT. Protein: CSARGTGDQPQHF.

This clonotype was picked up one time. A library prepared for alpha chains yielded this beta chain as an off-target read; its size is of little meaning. For the CDR3, the DNA is TGCAGTGCTGGGGGGACTAGCGGCAATGAGCAGTTCTTC. Its translation: CSAGGTSGNEQFF. The chain combines TRBV20-1 with TRBJ2-1; 11 bases agree with TRBD2. Germline lookup yields CDR1 DFQATT and CDR2 SNEGSKA (reference sequence). Unmatched junction bases numbered 3, after V lost 5 bases and J lost 6 bases. The CDR3 has 13 amino acids.

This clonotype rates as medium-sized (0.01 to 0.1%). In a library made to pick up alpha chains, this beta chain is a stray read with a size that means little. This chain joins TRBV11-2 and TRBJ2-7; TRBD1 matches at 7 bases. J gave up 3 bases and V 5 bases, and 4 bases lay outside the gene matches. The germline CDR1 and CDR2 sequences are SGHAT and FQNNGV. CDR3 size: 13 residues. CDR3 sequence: CASSPSGGYEQYF. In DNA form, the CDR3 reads TGTGCCAGCAGCCCGTCAGGGGGCTACGAGCAGTACTTC.

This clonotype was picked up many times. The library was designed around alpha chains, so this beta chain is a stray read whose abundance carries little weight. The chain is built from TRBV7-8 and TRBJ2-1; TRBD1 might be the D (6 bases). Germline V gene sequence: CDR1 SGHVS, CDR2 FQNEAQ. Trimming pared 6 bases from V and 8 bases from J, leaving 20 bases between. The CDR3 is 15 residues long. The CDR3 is CASRLNRVRGHEQFF. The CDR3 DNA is TGTGCCAGCAGACTGAACAGGGTCCGGGGCCATGAGCAGTTCTTC.

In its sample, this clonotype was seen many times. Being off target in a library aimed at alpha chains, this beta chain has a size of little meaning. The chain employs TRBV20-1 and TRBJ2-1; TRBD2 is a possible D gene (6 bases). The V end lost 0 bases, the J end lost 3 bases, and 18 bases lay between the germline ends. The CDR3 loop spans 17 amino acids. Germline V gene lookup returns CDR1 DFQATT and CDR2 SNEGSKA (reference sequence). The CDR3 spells CSARDSVRDSLYNEQFF. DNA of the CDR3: TGCAGTGCTAGAGATTCCGTCCGGGACTCTCTCTACAATGAGCAGTTCTTC.

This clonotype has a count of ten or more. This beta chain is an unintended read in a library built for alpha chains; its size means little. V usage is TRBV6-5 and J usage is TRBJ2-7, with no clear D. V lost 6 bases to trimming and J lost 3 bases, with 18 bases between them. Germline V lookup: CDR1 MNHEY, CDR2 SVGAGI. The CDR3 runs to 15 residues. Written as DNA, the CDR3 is TGTGCCAGCAGGGAGACCGGAAGAGCCCTCTACGAGCAGTACTTC. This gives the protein CASRETGRALYEQYF.

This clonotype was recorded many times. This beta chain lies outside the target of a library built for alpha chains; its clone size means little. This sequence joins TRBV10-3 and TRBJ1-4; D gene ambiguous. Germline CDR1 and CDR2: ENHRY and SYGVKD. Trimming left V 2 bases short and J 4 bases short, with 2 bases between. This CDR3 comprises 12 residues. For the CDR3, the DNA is TGTGCCATCAGTGAGAGTAATGAAAAACTGTTTTTT. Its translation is CAISESNEKLFF.

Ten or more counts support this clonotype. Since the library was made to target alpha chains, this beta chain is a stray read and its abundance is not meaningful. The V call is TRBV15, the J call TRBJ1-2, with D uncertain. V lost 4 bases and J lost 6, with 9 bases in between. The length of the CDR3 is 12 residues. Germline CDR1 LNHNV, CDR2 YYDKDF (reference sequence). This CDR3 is CATSNSGDGYTF. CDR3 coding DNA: TGTGCCACCAGCAATTCCGGGGATGGCTACACCTTC.

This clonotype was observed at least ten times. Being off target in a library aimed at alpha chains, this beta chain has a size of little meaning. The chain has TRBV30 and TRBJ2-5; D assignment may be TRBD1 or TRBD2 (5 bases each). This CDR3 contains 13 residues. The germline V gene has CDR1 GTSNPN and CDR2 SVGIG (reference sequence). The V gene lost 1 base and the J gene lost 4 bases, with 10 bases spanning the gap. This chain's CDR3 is CAWSGGVGETQYF. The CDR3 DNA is TGTGCCTGGAGTGGAGGGGTAGGAGAGACCCAGTACTTC. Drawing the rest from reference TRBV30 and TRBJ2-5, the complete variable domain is SQTIHQWPATLVQPVGSPLSLECTVEGTSNPNLYWYRQAAGRGLQLLFYSVGIGQISSEVPQNLSASRPQDRQFILSSKKLLLSDSGFYLCAWSGGVGETQYFGPGTRLLVL.

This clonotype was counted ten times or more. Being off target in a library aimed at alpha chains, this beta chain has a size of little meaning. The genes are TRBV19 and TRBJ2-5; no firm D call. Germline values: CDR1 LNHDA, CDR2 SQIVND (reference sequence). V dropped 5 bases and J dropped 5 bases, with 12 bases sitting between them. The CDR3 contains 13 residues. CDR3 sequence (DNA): TGTGCCAGTAGTGGGCAAGGCCCCGAGACCCAGTACTTC. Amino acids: CASSGQGPETQYF.

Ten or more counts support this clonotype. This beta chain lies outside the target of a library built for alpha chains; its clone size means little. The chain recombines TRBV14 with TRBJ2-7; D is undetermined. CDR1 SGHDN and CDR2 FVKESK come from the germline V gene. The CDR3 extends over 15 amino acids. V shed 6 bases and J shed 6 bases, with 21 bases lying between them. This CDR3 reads CASSFLLGPHGEQYF. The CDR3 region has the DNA TGTGCCAGCAGTTTCCTCCTAGGGCCCCACGGCGAGCAGTACTTC. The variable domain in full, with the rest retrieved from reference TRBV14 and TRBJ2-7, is EAGVTQFPSHSVIEKGQTVTLRCDPISGHDNLYWYRRVMGKEIKFLLHFVKESKQDESGMPNNRFLAERTGGTYSTLKVQPAELEDSGVYFCASSFLLGPHGEQYFGPGTRLTVT.

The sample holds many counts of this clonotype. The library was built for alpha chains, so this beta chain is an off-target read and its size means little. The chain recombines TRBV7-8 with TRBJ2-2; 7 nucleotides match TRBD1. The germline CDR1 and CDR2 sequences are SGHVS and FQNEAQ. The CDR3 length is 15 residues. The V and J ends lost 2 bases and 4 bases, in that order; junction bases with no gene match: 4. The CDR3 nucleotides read TGTGCCAGCAGCTTACACAGGGGCAGCACCGGGGAGCTGTTTTTT. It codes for CASSLHRGSTGELFF.

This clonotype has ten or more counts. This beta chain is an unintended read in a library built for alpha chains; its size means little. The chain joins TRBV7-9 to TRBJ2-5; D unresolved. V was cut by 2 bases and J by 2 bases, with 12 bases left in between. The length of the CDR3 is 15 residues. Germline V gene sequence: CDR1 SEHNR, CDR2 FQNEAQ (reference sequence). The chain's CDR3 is CASSLKFSTQETQYF. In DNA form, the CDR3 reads TGTGCCAGCAGCTTAAAATTCAGTACTCAAGAGACCCAGTACTTC.

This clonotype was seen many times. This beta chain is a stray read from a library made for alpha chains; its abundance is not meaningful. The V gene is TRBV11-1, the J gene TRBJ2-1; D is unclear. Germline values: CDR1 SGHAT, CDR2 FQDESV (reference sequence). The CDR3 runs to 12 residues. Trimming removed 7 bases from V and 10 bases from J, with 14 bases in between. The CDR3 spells CASNLTPSEQFF. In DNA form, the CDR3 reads TGTGCCAGCAACTTGACCCCGAGCGAGCAGTTCTTC.

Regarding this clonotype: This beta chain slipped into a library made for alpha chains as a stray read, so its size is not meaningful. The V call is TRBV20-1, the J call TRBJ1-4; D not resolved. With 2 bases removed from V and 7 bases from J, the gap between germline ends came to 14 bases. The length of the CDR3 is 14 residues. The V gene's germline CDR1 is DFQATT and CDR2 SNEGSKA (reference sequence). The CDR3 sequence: CSARRPLSGEKLFF. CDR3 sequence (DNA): TGCAGTGCTAGACGACCCCTATCTGGTGAAAAACTGTTTTTT.

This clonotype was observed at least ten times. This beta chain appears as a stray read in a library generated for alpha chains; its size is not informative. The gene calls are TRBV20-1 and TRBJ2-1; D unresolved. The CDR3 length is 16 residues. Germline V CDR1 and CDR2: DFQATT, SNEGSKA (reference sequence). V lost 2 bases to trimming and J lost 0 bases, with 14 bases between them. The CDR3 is CSARKPTVSSYNEQFF. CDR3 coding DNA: TGCAGTGCTAGAAAACCTACAGTAAGCTCCTACAATGAGCAGTTCTTC.

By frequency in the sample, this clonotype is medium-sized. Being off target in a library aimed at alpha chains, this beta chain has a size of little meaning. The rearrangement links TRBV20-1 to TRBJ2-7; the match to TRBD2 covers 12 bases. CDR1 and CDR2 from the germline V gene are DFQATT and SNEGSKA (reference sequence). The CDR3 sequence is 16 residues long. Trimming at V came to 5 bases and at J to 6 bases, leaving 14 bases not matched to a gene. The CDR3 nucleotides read TGCAGTGCTTGCGGTGGGATGACTAGCGGGAGTGGCGAGCAGTACTTC. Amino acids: CSACGGMTSGSGEQYF.

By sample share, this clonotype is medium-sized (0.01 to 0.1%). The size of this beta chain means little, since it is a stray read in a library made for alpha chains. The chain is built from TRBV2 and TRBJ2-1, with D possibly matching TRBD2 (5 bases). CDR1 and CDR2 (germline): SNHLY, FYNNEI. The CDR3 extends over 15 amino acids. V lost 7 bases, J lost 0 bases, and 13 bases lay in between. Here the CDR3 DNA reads TGTGCCAGCAACCTAGCCATGAGCTCCTACAATGAGCAGTTCTTC. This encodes CASNLAMSSYNEQFF.

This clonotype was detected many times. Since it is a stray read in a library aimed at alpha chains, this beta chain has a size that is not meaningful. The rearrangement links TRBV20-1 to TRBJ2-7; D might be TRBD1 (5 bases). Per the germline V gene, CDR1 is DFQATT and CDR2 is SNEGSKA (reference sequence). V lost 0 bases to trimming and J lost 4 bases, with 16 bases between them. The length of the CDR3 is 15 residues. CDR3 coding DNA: TGCAGTGCTAGAGAAGGGAAGGGGTGGGATTACGAGCAGTACTTC. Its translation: CSAREGKGWDYEQYF.

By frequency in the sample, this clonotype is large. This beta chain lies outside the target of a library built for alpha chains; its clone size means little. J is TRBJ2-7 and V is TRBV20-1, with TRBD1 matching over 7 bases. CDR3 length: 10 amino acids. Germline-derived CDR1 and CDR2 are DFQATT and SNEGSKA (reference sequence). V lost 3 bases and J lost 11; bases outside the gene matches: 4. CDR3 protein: CSASRDREYF. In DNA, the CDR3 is TGCAGTGCTAGCCGCGACAGGGAGTACTTC.

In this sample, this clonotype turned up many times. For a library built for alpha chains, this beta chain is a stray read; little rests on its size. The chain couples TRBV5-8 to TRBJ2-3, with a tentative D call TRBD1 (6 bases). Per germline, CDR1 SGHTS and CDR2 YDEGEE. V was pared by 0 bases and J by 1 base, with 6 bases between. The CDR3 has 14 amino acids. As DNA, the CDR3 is TGTGCCAGCAGCTTGGACAGGGGCACAGATACGCAGTATTTT. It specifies CASSLDRGTDTQYF.

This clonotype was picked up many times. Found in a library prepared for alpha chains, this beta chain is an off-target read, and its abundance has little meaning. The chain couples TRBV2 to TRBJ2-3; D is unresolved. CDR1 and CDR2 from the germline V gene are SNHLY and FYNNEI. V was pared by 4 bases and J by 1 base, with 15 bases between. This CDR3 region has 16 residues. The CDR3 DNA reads TGTGCCAGCAGTGCCCCGGACCTCACCCGCACAGATACGCAGTATTTT. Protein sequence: CASSAPDLTRTDTQYF.

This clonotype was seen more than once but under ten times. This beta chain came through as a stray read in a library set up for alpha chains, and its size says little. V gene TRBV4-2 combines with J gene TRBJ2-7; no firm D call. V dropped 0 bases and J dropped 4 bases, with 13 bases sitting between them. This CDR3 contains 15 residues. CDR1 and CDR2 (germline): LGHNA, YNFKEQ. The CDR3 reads CASSQDQVSNYEQYF. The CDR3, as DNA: TGTGCCAGCAGCCAAGATCAGGTTAGCAATTACGAGCAGTACTTC.

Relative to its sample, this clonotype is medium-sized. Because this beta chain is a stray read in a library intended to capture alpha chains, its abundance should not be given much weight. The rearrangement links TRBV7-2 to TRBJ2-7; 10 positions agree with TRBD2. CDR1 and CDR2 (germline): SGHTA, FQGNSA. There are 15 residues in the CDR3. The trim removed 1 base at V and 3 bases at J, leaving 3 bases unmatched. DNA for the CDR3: TGTGCCAGCAGCTTAGATCTAGCGGGAGACTACGAGCAGTACTTC. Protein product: CASSLDLAGDYEQYF.

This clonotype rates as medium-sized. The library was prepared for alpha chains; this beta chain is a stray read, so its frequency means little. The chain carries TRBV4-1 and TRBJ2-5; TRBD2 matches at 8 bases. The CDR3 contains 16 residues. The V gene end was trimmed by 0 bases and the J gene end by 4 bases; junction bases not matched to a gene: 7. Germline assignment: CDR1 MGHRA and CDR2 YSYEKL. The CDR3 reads CASSQDQAGVVETQYF. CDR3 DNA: TGCGCCAGCAGCCAAGATCAAGCGGGAGTGGTAGAGACCCAGTACTTC.

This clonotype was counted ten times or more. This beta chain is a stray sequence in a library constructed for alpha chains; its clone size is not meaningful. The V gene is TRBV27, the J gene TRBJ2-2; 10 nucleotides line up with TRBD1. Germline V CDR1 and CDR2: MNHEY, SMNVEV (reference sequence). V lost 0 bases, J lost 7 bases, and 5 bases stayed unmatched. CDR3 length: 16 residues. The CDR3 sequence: CASSLSGDRGFGELFF. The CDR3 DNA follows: TGTGCCAGCAGTTTATCGGGGGACAGGGGCTTCGGGGAGCTGTTTTTT.

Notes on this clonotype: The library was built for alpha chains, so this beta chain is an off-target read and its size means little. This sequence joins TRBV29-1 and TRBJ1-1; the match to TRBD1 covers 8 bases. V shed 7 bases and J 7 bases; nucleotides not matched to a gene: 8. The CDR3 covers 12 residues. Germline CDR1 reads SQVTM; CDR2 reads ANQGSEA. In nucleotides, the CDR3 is TGCAGCGCGCTCCGGGACAGGTATGAAGCTTTCTTT. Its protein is CSALRDRYEAFF.

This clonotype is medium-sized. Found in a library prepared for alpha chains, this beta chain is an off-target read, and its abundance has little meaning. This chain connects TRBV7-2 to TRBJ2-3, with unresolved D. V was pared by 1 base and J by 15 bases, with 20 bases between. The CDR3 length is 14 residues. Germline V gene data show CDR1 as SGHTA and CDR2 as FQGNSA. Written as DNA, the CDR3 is TGTGCCAGCAGCTTAGACGAATTGCGACCTATTCAATATTTT. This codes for CASSLDELRPIQYF.

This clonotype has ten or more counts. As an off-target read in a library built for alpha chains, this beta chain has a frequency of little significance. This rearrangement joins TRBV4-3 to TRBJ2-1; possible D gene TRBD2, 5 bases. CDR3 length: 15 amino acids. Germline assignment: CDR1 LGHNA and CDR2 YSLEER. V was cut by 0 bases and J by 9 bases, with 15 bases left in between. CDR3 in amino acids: CASSQDRGSSSEQFF. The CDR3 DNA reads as TGCGCCAGCAGCCAAGACCGGGGTAGCTCCAGTGAGCAGTTCTTC.